This passage covers 20 T cell receptor beta chains from one sample sequenced in a study of control samples from healthy donors and cancer patients (dated by TCRdb to the early 2020s). The method was the immunoSEQ multiplex PCR assay. The source is immuneACCESS, and TCRdb retained only in-frame sequences with V and J called. Part of the clones is not carried over; for the studies checked, unresolved V genes explain less than half of this, and the remainder is unexplained. This sample holds approximately 93,000 clones; 85% to 90% were observed only once. The top ten clonotypes cover roughly a tenth of the sample. Material: PBMCs. These receptors were obtained from a woman between 50 and 59 years old with colorectal cancer.

The V and J genes are TRBV4-1 and TRBJ2-3, with 12 bases matching TRBD1. With V trimmed by 4 bases and J by 4 bases, 9 bases remained unmatched. CDR1 MGHRA and CDR2 YSYEKL come from the germline V gene. CDR3 length: 17 residues. CDR3 DNA sequence: TGCGCCAGCAGCCCAACCGGGACAGGGGGCGCGGCAGATACGCAGTATTTT. It codes for CASSPTGTGGAADTQYF.

In this sample, this clone turned up once. The chain is built from TRBV20-1 and TRBJ1-1, with D hard to call. Germline V gene data show CDR1 as DFQATT and CDR2 as SNEGSKA (reference sequence). The V end lost 3 bases, the J end lost 5 bases, and 13 bases lay between the germline ends. The CDR3 contains 13 residues. CDR3 DNA sequence: TGCAGTGCTAGTGACGGGTTCCTAACTGAAGCTTTCTTT. This encodes CSASDGFLTEAFF.

A single count supports this clone. The chain recombines TRBV5-8 with TRBJ2-1; possibly TRBD2 for D (5 bases). The CDR3 covers 14 residues. The V gene lost 4 bases and the J gene lost 4 bases, with 12 bases spanning the gap. Germline V gene data show CDR1 as SGHTS and CDR2 as YDEGEE. This CDR3 reads CASSQISEYNEQFF. In nucleotides, the CDR3 is TGTGCCAGCAGCCAGATTAGCGAATACAATGAGCAGTTCTTC.

The J gene is TRBJ2-2, the V gene TRBV6-2 or TRBV6-3; possible D gene TRBD1, 6 bases. Germline CDR1 reads MNHEY; CDR2 reads SVGEGT. Trimming shortened V by 0 bases and J by 5 bases, and 22 bases separated the two germline ends. The CDR3 has 19 residues. CDR3: CASSYSGSSRTAETGELFF. In nucleotides, the CDR3 is TGTGCCAGCAGTTACTCGGGTTCTTCCAGGACAGCGGAAACCGGGGAGCTGTTTTTT.

This sequence joins TRBV10-3 and TRBJ2-2, with 9 bases lining up with TRBD1. J lost 6 bases, V lost 5 bases, and 4 bases had no gene match. The CDR3 runs 14 residues. Germline loops: CDR1 ENHRY, CDR2 SYGVKD. The CDR3 loop is CAISLTGGPGELFF. Here the CDR3 DNA reads TGTGCCATCAGTCTCACAGGGGGCCCCGGGGAGCTGTTTTTT.

This rearrangement joins TRBV19 to TRBJ2-5; D may correspond to TRBD1 or TRBD2 (7 bases each). Trimming shortened V by 3 bases and J by 5 bases, and 13 bases separated the two germline ends. In germline, CDR1 is LNHDA, CDR2 SQIVND (reference sequence). CDR3 length: 14 residues. CDR3 residues: CASSIRGGYETQYF. The CDR3 DNA reads TGTGCCAGTAGTATCAGGGGGGGCTATGAGACCCAGTACTTC.

This chain connects TRBV5-1 to TRBJ2-7; 7 bases agree with TRBD1. J lost 4 bases, V lost 0 bases, and 1 base had no gene match. This CDR3 contains 13 residues. CDR1 is SGHRS, CDR2 YFSETQ, per germline. CDR3 amino acids: CASSLDRGYEQYV. CDR3 in DNA: TGCGCCAGCAGCTTGGACAGGGGTTACGAGCAGTACGTC.

This clone was counted a few times. J is TRBJ1-6 and V is TRBV27, with 7 bases fitting TRBD1. This CDR3 is built from 18 residues. Germline values: CDR1 MNHEY, CDR2 SMNVEV (reference sequence). With V trimmed by 6 bases and J by 0 bases, 11 bases remained unmatched. The CDR3 coding sequence is TGTGCCAGCAGCCGGAATCGGGACAGTGGCTCCTATAATTCACCCCTCCACTTT. It encodes CASSRNRDSGSYNSPLHF.

The chain carries TRBV9 and TRBJ1-1, with 7 positions matching TRBD1. V lost 4 bases to trimming and J lost 1 base; unmatched junction nucleotides: 4. The V gene's germline CDR1 is SGDLS and CDR2 YYNGEE. The CDR3 has 14 amino acids. The CDR3, as DNA: TGTGCCAGCAGCCCAAGACAGGGGAACACTGAAGCTTTCTTT. It specifies CASSPRQGNTEAFF.

The V call is TRBV19, the J call TRBJ2-1; D uncertain. The CDR3 spans 13 residues. In germline, CDR1 is LNHDA, CDR2 SQIVND (reference sequence). V gave up 1 base and J gave up 6 bases, with 7 bases separating them. CDR3 DNA sequence: TGTGCCAGTAGTATAGGACAAGTCAATGAGCAGTTCTTC. Its protein product is CASSIGQVNEQFF.

The V gene is TRBV21-1, the J gene TRBJ2-2. TRBV21-1 is an annotated pseudogene. The CDR3 contains 15 residues. CDR3 DNA sequence: TGTGCCAGCAGAAGACGGAACCTAAACACCGGGGAGCTGTTTTTT. Translated, it gives CASRRRNLNTGELFF.

DNA for the CDR3: TGTGCCAGCAGTTACGAGGACAGGACGTACTACAATGAGCAGTTCTTC. It encodes CASSYEDRTYYNEQFF. The chain employs TRBV6-6 and TRBJ2-1, with 7 bases that match TRBD1. The junction had 7 bases not matched to a gene; V was cut back by 2 bases and J by 3 bases. CDR3 length: 16 residues. Germline assignment: CDR1 MNHNY and CDR2 SVGAGI (reference sequence).

This clone was observed a single time. This chain uses TRBV4-1 with TRBJ2-1; 9 positions agree with TRBD2. The CDR3 consists of 16 residues. V shed 0 bases and J 7 bases; nucleotides not matched to a gene: 7. CDR1 MGHRA and CDR2 YSYEKL come from the germline V gene. This CDR3 is CASSQEEGLARNEQFF. In DNA, the CDR3 is TGCGCCAGCAGCCAAGAGGAGGGACTAGCAAGGAATGAGCAGTTCTTC.

In its sample, this clone was seen a few times. The chain couples TRBV5-1 to TRBJ1-2; maybe TRBD1 (5 bases). V lost 2 bases, J lost 2 bases, and 10 bases lay in between. The CDR3 has 14 residues. From germline, CDR1 is SGHRS and CDR2 YFSETQ. CDR3 in DNA: TGCGCCAGCAGCTTCGACAGTAACAACTATGGCTACACCTTC. This gives the protein CASSFDSNNYGYTF. The complete variable domain, with remaining parts taken from reference TRBV5-1 and TRBJ1-2, reads KAGVTQTPRYLIKTRGQQVTLSCSPISGHRSVSWYQQTPGQGLQFLFEYFSETQRNKGNFPGRFSGRQFSNSRSEMNVSTLELGDSALYLCASSFDSNNYGYTFGSGTRLTVV.

CDR3 bases: TGTGCTAGTGGTTTGGTATGGGAGGGCGGAAAACTGTTTTTT. As protein: CASGLVWEGGKLFF. The chain combines TRBV12-5 with TRBJ1-4, with D unresolved. V was clipped by 0 bases and J by 10 bases, with 12 bases between them. The CDR3 spans 14 residues. The germline V gene encodes CDR1 LGHNT and CDR2 FRNRAP.

The rearrangement links TRBV4-3 to TRBJ1-2, with D possibly being TRBD1 (6 bases). Germline values: CDR1 LGHNA, CDR2 YSLEER. V lost 0 bases and J 5 bases, leaving 16 bases between the germline ends. The CDR3 is made up of 16 amino acids. The CDR3 is CASSQDRQGTPYGYTF. The CDR3 DNA sequence: TGCGCCAGCAGCCAAGATCGTCAGGGGACCCCATATGGCTACACCTTC.

The chain carries TRBV3-1 (or the pseudogene TRBV3-2) and TRBJ2-5, with no clear D. The length of the CDR3 is 13 residues. The germline CDR1 and CDR2 sequences are LGHDT and YNNKEL (reference sequence). Trimming took off 3 bases at V and 1 base at J, with 6 bases between the two ends. The CDR3 sequence: CASSHSSQETQYF. In nucleotides, the CDR3 is TGTGCCAGCAGCCATTCGTCCCAAGAGACCCAGTACTTC.

The chain links TRBV30 to TRBJ2-1; D might be TRBD2 (5 bases). CDR3 length: 13 amino acids. Trimming cost V 2 bases and J 5 bases, with 10 bases left between them. Germline V gene sequence: CDR1 GTSNPN, CDR2 SVGIG (reference sequence). The CDR3 coding sequence is TGTGCCTGGAGTCGAGGGCCTGACAATGAGCAGTTCTTC. Translated, it gives CAWSRGPDNEQFF.

The V call is TRBV6-5, the J call TRBJ2-1; 7 bases are a match to TRBD1. The length of the CDR3 is 15 residues. V dropped 6 bases and J dropped 8; count of bases not matched to a gene: 13. Looked up from germline, CDR1 is MNHEY and CDR2 is SVGAGI. CDR3 DNA: TGTGCCAGCAGCAAAGACAGGGCCCTTTGGGATGAGCAGTTCTTC. It yields the protein CASSKDRALWDEQFF.

The gene calls are TRBV5-1 and TRBJ2-1; 9 bases line up with TRBD2. There are 17 residues in the CDR3. Losses at the gene ends were 0 bases for V and 10 bases for J; bases not matched to a gene: 14. Germline CDR1 reads SGHRS; CDR2 reads YFSETQ. The CDR3 reads CASSLALLAGGLEEQFF. The CDR3 coding sequence is TGCGCCAGCAGCTTGGCCCTCCTGGCGGGGGGGCTCGAGGAGCAGTTCTTC.